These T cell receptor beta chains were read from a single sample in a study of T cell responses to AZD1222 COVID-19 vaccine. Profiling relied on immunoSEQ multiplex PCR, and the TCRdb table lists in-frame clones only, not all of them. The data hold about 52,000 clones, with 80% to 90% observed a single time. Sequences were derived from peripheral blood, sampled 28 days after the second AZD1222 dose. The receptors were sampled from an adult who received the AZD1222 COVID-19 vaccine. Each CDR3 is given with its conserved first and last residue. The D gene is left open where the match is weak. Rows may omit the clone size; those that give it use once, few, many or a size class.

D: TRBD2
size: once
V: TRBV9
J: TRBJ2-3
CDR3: CASSPSGRATDTQYF
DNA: TGTGCCAGCAGTCCTAGCGGGAGAGCCACAGATACGCAGTATTTT

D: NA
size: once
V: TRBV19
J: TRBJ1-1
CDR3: CASSIARTAGFSFF
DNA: TGTGCCAGTAGTATAGCTCGAACGGCTGGGTTTTCTTTCTTT

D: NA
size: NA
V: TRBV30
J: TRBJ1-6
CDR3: CACYKGGGNNSPLHF
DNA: TGTGCCTGTTATAAGGGAGGGGGGAATAATTCACCCCTCCACTTT

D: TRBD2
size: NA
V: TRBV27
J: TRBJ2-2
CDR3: CASRTSGRASGELFF
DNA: TGTGCCAGCCGAACTAGCGGGAGGGCCTCCGGGGAGCTGTTTTTT

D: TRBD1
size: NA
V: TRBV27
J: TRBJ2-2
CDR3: CASNQQGRGELFF
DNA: TGTGCCAGCAACCAACAGGGGAGAGGGGAGCTGTTTTTT

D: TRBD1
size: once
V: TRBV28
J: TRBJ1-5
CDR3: CASSPGTGVKGNQPQHF
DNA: TGTGCCAGCAGTCCCGGGACAGGGGTTAAGGGCAATCAGCCCCAGCATTTT

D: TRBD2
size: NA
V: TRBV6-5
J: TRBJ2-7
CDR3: CASKGTSGTYEQYF
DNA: TGTGCCAGCAAGGGGACTAGCGGGACTTACGAGCAGTACTTC

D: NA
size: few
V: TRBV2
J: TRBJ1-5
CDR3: CASSETRTPQPQHF
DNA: TGTGCCAGCAGTGAAACCCGGACCCCCCAGCCCCAGCATTTT

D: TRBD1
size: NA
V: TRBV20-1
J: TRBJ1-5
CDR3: CSASAPGGPQPQHF
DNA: TGCAGTGCTAGTGCACCAGGGGGCCCTCAGCCCCAGCATTTT

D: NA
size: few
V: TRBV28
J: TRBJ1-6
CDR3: CASSFLPAKPLHF
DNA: TGTGCCAGCAGTTTTCTACCGGCTAAGCCCCTCCACTTT

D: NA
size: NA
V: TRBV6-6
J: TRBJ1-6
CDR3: CASSYIQVGNSPLHF
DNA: TGTGCCAGCAGTTACATCCAGGTCGGGAATTCACCCCTCCACTTT

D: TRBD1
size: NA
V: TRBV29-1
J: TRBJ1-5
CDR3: CSVGQGAEPQHF
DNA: TGCAGCGTGGGACAGGGCGCGGAGCCCCAGCATTTT

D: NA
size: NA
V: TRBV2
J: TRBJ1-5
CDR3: CASRQGASNQPQHF
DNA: TGTGCCAGCAGGCAGGGTGCAAGCAATCAGCCCCAGCATTTT

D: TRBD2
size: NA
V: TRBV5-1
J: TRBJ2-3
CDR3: CASSLVSAGGGADTQYF
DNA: TGCGCCAGCAGCTTGGTCAGTGCGGGAGGCGGGGCAGATACGCAGTATTTT

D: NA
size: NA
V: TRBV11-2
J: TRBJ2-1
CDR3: CASSLGSVGEQFF
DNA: TGTGCCAGCAGCTTAGGATCCGTGGGTGAGCAGTTCTTC

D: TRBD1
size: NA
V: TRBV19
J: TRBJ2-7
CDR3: CASSTAGGYYEQYF
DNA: TGTGCCAGTAGTACGGCAGGGGGCTACTACGAGCAGTACTTC

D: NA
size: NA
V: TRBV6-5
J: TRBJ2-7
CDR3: CASNGALSYEQYF
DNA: TGTGCCAGCAATGGCGCACTCTCCTACGAGCAGTACTTC

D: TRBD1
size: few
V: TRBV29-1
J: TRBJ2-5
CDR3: CSVKGQGGGETQYF
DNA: TGCAGCGTTAAGGGACAGGGAGGAGGAGAGACCCAGTACTTC

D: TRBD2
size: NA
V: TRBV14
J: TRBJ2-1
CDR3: CASSALAGSYNEQFF
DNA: TGTGCCAGCAGCGCCCTAGCGGGATCCTACAATGAGCAGTTCTTC

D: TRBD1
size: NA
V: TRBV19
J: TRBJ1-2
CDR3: CASSTTGTTNYGYTF
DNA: TGTGCCAGTAGTACGACAGGGACCACTAACTATGGCTACACCTTC

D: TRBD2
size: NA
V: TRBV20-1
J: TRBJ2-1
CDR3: CSASLQTTSGNDEQFF
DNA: TGCAGTGCTAGTCTGCAGACGACTAGCGGGAATGATGAGCAGTTCTTC

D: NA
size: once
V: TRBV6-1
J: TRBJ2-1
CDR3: CASSEALVYNEQFF
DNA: TGTGCCAGCAGTGAAGCGCTAGTTTACAATGAGCAGTTCTTC

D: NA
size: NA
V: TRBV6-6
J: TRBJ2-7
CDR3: CAGSSGYEQYF
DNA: TGTGCCGGTTCTTCGGGGTACGAGCAGTACTTC

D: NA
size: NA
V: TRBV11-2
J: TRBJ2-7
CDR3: CASSPPSPTYEQYF
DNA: TGTGCCAGCAGCCCCCCGTCCCCCACCTACGAGCAGTACTTC

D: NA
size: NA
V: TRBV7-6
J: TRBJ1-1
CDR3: CASSLYSDSNTEAFF
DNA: TGTGCCAGCAGCTTATATTCGGACAGCAACACTGAAGCTTTCTTT

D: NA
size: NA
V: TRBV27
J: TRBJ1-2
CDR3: CASRRDGTYTNYGYTF
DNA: TGTGCCAGCAGACGGGACGGAACCTATACTAACTATGGCTACACCTTC

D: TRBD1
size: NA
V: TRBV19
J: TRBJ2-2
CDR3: CASSIATGGPNTGELFF
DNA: TGTGCCAGTAGTATCGCCACAGGGGGCCCGAACACCGGGGAGCTGTTTTTT

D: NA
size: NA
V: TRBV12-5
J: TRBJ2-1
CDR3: CASGLVLGAAGLSSYNEQFF
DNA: TGTGCTAGTGGTTTGGTACTAGGGGCAGCAGGGTTGAGCTCCTACAATGAGCAGTTCTTC

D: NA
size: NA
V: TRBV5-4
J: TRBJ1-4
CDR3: CASSNRDREKLFF
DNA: TGTGCCAGCAGCAACCGGGACCGGGAAAAACTGTTTTTT

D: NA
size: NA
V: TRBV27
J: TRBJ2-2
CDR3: CASRRAGTNTGELFF
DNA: TGTGCCAGCAGGAGGGCGGGTACCAACACCGGGGAGCTGTTTTTT

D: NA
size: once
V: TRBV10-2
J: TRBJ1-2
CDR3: CASSDSNRWENSGGYTF
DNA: TGCGCCAGCAGTGATTCGAATCGATGGGAGAATTCCGGCGGCTACACCTTC

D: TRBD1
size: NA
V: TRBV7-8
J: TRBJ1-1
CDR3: CASSTGQLNTEAFF
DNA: TGTGCCAGCAGCACGGGACAGTTGAACACTGAAGCTTTCTTT

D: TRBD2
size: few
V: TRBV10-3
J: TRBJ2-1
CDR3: CAISESATTSGRRNEQFF
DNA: TGTGCCATCAGTGAGTCCGCCACGACTAGCGGGAGAAGGAATGAGCAGTTCTTC

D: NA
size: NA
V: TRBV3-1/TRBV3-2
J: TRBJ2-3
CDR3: CASSNKGEDTQYF
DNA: TGTGCCAGCAGCAACAAGGGGGAAGATACGCAGTATTTT

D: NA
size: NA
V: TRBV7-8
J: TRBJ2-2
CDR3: CASGMATGELFF
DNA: TGTGCCAGCGGGATGGCTACCGGGGAGCTGTTTTTT

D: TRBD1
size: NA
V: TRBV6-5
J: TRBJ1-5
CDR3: CASRGQGGNQPQHF
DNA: TGTGCCAGCAGGGGACAGGGGGGCAATCAGCCCCAGCATTTT

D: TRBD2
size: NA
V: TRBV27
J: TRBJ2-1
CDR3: CASSLFRLAQNYNEQFF
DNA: TGTGCCAGCAGTTTATTCCGACTAGCGCAAAATTACAATGAGCAGTTCTTC

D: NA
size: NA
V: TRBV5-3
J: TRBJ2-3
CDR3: CARSIARTRSQPNPDPRDYF
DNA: TGTGCCAGAAGCATAGCCCGGACACGGTCCCAGCCTAATCCGGACCCGCGGGATTATTTT

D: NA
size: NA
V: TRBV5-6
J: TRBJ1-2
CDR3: CASSLEGVVVYTF
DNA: TGTGCCAGCAGCTTGGAAGGAGTCGTCGTCTACACCTTC

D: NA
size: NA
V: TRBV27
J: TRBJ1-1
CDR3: CASSYLGNTEAFF
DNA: TGTGCCAGCAGTTACCTAGGGAACACTGAAGCTTTCTTT

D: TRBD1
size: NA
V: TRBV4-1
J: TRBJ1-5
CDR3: CASSQVGTGVYSNQPQHF
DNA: TGCGCCAGCAGCCAAGTCGGGACAGGGGTATATAGCAATCAGCCCCAGCATTTT

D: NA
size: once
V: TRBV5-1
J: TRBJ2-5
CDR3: CASSLEGLAQETQYF
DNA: TGCGCCAGCAGCTTGGAGGGGTTGGCGCAAGAGACCCAGTACTTC

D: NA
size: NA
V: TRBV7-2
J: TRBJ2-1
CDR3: CASSFPGRAEQFF
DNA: TGTGCCAGCAGCTTCCCGGGGAGAGCGGAGCAGTTCTTC

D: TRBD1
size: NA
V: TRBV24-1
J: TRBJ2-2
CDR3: CATSDLAGTGNTGELFF
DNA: TGTGCCACCAGTGATTTGGCCGGGACAGGGAACACCGGGGAGCTGTTTTTT

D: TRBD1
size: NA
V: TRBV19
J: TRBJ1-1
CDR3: CASSIGDRVYTEAFF
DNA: TGTGCCAGTAGTATTGGGGACAGGGTATACACTGAAGCTTTCTTT

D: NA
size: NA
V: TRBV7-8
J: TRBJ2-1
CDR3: CASSPGGGNPYNEQFF
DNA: TGTGCCAGCAGCCCCGGGGGCGGGAACCCCTACAATGAGCAGTTCTTC

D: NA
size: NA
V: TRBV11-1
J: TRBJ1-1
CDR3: CASSLKWMESEAFF
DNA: TGTGCCAGCAGCTTAAAATGGATGGAGAGTGAAGCTTTCTTT